The following is a T cell receptor (beta chain) sequence with its context. Its antigen is undetermined. Given a much more abundant clone one base away, this may be a read error. Alongside blood RNA obtained from unsorted whole blood, germline DNA was also extracted. The V and J ends lost 3 bases and 4 bases, in that order; junction bases with no gene match: 11. The CDR3 contains 19 residues. Germline V lookup: CDR1 MNHNS, CDR2 SASEGT. The source of the sample is a study of tumor-infiltrating lymphocytes in primary liver carcinoma. Study details: Resecting the tumor surgically was how the patients' primary liver carcinoma was treated.

Study results and limitations: Researchers did not compare CD4+ and CD8+ repertoires, as samples were bulk unsorted.

The template, 450 to 650 ng total RNA, yielded TCR beta cDNA made with a constant-region primer. Slightly modified ARM-PCR with three nested multiplex PCR rounds yielded TCR beta libraries. It was with TRBV1-TRBV30 forward primers and a C-beta reverse primer that the first two PCR rounds were run, at around 9 cycles each. One entry per CDR3 protein, called by TCRdb with MiXCR from the multiplex PCR reads. This table holds 300,000 to 350,000 distinct CDR3 sequences, about 61% found once. The chain links TRBV6-1 to TRBJ2-5, with 16 nucleotides matching TRBD2. Sequenced material: peripheral blood. The TCR sequence derives from a man in his forties or fifties with primary liver carcinoma and hepatitis B virus infection. CDR3 nucleotides: TGTGCCAGCAGTGATCTACAGGGACTAGCGGGAGGGGGACGAGAGACCCAGTACTTC. Its protein is CASSDLQGLAGGGRETQYF.